Each of the 13 T cell receptor beta chains below was sequenced from the same sample in a study of CD8+ T cells in alopecia areata. Specified treatment: oral pan-JAK inhibitor, 5-10 mg twice daily. Once RNA had been extracted, it was reverse transcribed into cDNA to act as the sequencing template. Some clones are missing from TCRdb's copy, which holds only in-frame ones; the method was immunoSEQ multiplex PCR. The sample shows roughly 200,000 clones, about 60% of them seen only once. The sample in question was CD8+ T cells sorted from blood, obtained at week 24, from a patient treated with tofacitinib. These receptor sequences come from a human donor with alopecia areata.

This chain links TRBV5-5 with TRBJ1-5; no clear D. Trimming took off 2 bases at V and 0 bases at J, with 9 bases between the two ends. CDR1 and CDR2 (germline): SGHKS, YYEKEE (reference sequence). The CDR3 loop spans 15 amino acids. The CDR3 is CASSLWESSNQPQHF. DNA of the CDR3: TGTGCCAGCAGCTTATGGGAGTCTAGCAATCAGCCCCAGCATTTT.

The chain has TRBV11-2 and TRBJ2-3, with a weak D call TRBD1 (6 bases). This CDR3 has 16 amino acids. CDR1 and CDR2 from the germline V gene are SGHAT and FQNNGV. Trimming cost V 5 bases and J 0 bases, with 15 bases left between them. In nucleotides, the CDR3 is TGTGCCAGCAGCCCCCCTCTAGGGGGAAGCACAGATACGCAGTATTTT. Protein sequence: CASSPPLGGSTDTQYF.

This clone has only a few counts. J is TRBJ2-2 and V is TRBV29-1, with 7 nucleotides matching TRBD1. This CDR3 region has 15 residues. The V gene's germline CDR1 is SQVTM and CDR2 ANQGSEA. Trimming cost V 6 bases and J 0 bases; bases outside gene matches: 7. The CDR3 here is CSVIQGHANTGELFF. The CDR3 DNA is TGCAGCGTCATACAGGGGCACGCGAACACCGGGGAGCTGTTTTTT.

This chain joins TRBV29-1 and TRBJ2-1, with 9 bases fitting TRBD1. The length of the CDR3 is 15 residues. Germline trimming cut 1 base from V and 13 bases from J; bases unmatched to any gene: 14. Germline-derived CDR1 and CDR2 are SQVTM and ANQGSEA. CDR3 region: CSVEVTGTGLFTQFF. In DNA, the CDR3 is TGCAGCGTTGAAGTCACCGGGACAGGGTTATTTACTCAGTTCTTC.

DNA of the CDR3: TGTGCCATCTCCGTCGTCGGGATTGGCCTTTACGAGCAGTACTTC. Its translation is CAISVVGIGLYEQYF. This rearrangement joins TRBV7-9 to TRBJ2-7; possibly TRBD2 for D (5 bases). Trimming removed 10 bases from V and 4 bases from J, with 23 bases in between. CDR1 SEHNR and CDR2 FQNEAQ come from the germline V gene (reference sequence). This CDR3 region has 15 residues.

The chain uses TRBV2 and TRBJ2-5; no reliable D call. Trimming cost V 8 bases and J 5 bases, with 15 bases left between them. CDR1 SNHLY and CDR2 FYNNEI come from the germline V gene. The CDR3 extends over 13 amino acids. The CDR3 sequence: CASVRRTLETQYF. The CDR3 nucleotides read TGTGCCAGCGTACGGCGGACGTTGGAGACCCAGTACTTC.

This clone was seen only a few times. The chain carries TRBV14 and TRBJ1-3; 8 bases align to TRBD1. J gave up 8 bases and V 4 bases, and 4 bases lay outside the gene matches. CDR3 length: 13 amino acids. From germline, CDR1 is SGHDN and CDR2 FVKESK. The CDR3 sequence: CASSRTGGDTIYF. DNA of the CDR3: TGTGCCAGCAGCCGTACAGGGGGAGACACCATATATTTT.

With regard to this clone: A read error likely explains this, since a far larger clone differs by one base. The chain uses TRBV6-6 and TRBJ2-5; D is undetermined. The germline V gene has CDR1 MNHNY and CDR2 SVGAGI (reference sequence). V was clipped by 5 bases and J by 2 bases, with 0 bases between them. CDR3 length: 10 residues. CDR3 sequence reads: CASSQETQYF. DNA for the CDR3: TGTGCCAGCAGTCAAGAGACCCAGTACTTC.

The genes are TRBV30 and TRBJ1-1; a weak D match, TRBD1 (5 bases). This CDR3 has 15 residues. V was shortened by 4 bases and J by 1 base, with 16 bases between the two germline ends. Germline V lookup: CDR1 GTSNPN, CDR2 SVGIG (reference sequence). Here the CDR3 reads CAWTRSRTKNTEAFF. Here the CDR3 DNA reads TGTGCCTGGACACGTTCCAGGACAAAGAACACTGAAGCTTTCTTT.

CDR3: CASSYGGGSGNTIYF. The CDR3 DNA reads TGTGCCAGCAGTTACGGAGGGGGCTCTGGAAACACCATATATTTT. V gene TRBV6-5 combines with J gene TRBJ1-3; D is possibly TRBD1 (6 bases). The CDR3 totals 15 residues. CDR1 MNHEY and CDR2 SVGAGI come from the germline V gene. V was shortened by 2 bases and J by 0 bases, with 8 bases between the two germline ends.

The rearrangement links TRBV2 to TRBJ1-5; the D is unclear. From germline, CDR1 is SNHLY and CDR2 FYNNEI. There are 12 residues in the CDR3. The germline V and J ends were trimmed by 7 bases and 0 bases, with 4 bases remaining between them. The CDR3 DNA reads as TGTGCCAGCACGGGTAGCAATCAGCCCCAGCATTTT. This gives the protein CASTGSNQPQHF.

The count of this clone is one. CDR3 protein: CASSPGGRMNTEAFF. The CDR3 DNA reads as TGCGCCAGCAGCCCCGGGGGCCGGATGAACACTGAAGCTTTCTTT. V usage is TRBV4-1 and J usage is TRBJ1-1, with a tentative D call TRBD1 (6 bases). Germline assignment: CDR1 MGHRA and CDR2 YSYEKL. This CDR3 is 15 amino acids long. The V end was cut by 4 bases, the J end by 0 bases, with 12 bases between.

The chain uses TRBV19 and TRBJ2-7; D gene uncertain. V dropped 7 bases and J dropped 3 bases, with 7 bases sitting between them. CDR1 is LNHDA and CDR2 is SQIVND in the germline V gene (reference sequence). The CDR3 contains 11 residues. CDR3 DNA: TGTGCCAGTACGAACTACTACGAGCAGTACTTC. Protein product: CASTNYYEQYF.